The 11 T cell receptor beta chains below come from one sample, sequenced in a study of cytomegalovirus exposure and HLA in healthy donors. PCR used 60 Vbeta primers and 13 Jbeta primers. Sequenced by immunoSEQ multiplex PCR; TCRdb stores in-frame clones only, minus some. The data show about 150,000 clones, 80% seen once. Sequenced: PBMCs. Receptors originate from a woman in her thirties or forties in good health and CMV-seronegative.

The V call is TRBV6-5, the J call TRBJ1-2, with 8 bases identical to TRBD1. Trimming at V came to 10 bases and at J to 7 bases, leaving 11 bases not matched to a gene. Looked up from germline, CDR1 is MNHEY and CDR2 is SVGAGI. This CDR3 is built from 13 residues. The chain's CDR3 is CATSSGQGSGYTF. The CDR3 DNA is TGTGCCACCTCGAGTGGACAGGGAAGTGGCTACACCTTC.

The gene calls are TRBV7-2 and TRBJ2-3; no definite D call. V was trimmed by 3 bases and J by 5 bases, leaving 3 bases between them. This CDR3 contains 11 residues. Germline V CDR1 and CDR2: SGHTA, FQGNSA. The CDR3 here is CASSFRDTQYF. The CDR3 nucleotides are TGTGCCAGCAGCTTTAGAGATACGCAGTATTTT.

With respect to this clone: Relative to the germline gene, one junction end is altered; a read error may explain this. The chain combines TRBV7-9 with TRBJ2-7, with D maybe TRBD2 (5 bases). The CDR3 consists of 15 residues. Germline V gives CDR1 SEHNR, CDR2 FQNEAQ (reference sequence). The CDR3 sequence is CSSSGIDSPFYEQYF. The DNA for the CDR3 is TGTTCCAGCAGCGGCATTGACTCCCCTTTCTACGAGCAGTACTTC.

V gene TRBV9 combines with J gene TRBJ2-1, with 10 bases aligning to TRBD1. This CDR3 is 15 amino acids long. Germline V gene sequence: CDR1 SGDLS, CDR2 YYNGEE. The junction had 5 bases not matched to a gene; V was cut back by 3 bases and J by 5 bases. The CDR3 bases are TGTGCCAGCAGCGGGACAGGGGGGAGAGACAATGAGCAGTTCTTC. This encodes CASSGTGGRDNEQFF.

The gene calls are TRBV15 and TRBJ2-3; 7 bases are a match to TRBD2. V lost 0 bases, J lost 2 bases, and 2 bases stayed unmatched. The CDR3 has 15 amino acids. The germline CDR1 and CDR2 sequences are LNHNV and YYDKDF (reference sequence). The CDR3 loop is CATSRELAVTDTQYF. In DNA, the CDR3 is TGTGCCACCAGCAGAGAGCTAGCGGTCACAGATACGCAGTATTTT.

CDR3 nucleotide sequence: TGTGCCAGCAGCTTAGGGCGGGGGGGTGAGGTGCAGTTCTTC. This gives the protein CASSLGRGGEVQFF. V is TRBV7-6 and J is TRBJ2-1, with 9 positions matching TRBD2. This CDR3 has 14 residues. Per the germline V gene, CDR1 is SGHVS and CDR2 is FNYEAQ. Trimming cost V 1 base and J 12 bases; bases outside gene matches: 7.

The chain employs TRBV4-2 and TRBJ2-1, with 8 bases lining up with TRBD2. This CDR3 region has 16 residues. CDR1 and CDR2 (germline): LGHNA, YNFKEQ. After removal of 0 bases from V and 4 bases from J, the junction contained 5 bases not matched to a gene. The CDR3 here is CASSQDGTSRYNEQFF. The CDR3 region has the DNA TGTGCCAGCAGCCAAGATGGGACTAGTCGGTACAATGAGCAGTTCTTC.

This clone appeared a single time. Germline and junction disagree at one end, which may indicate a read error. V gene TRBV28 combines with J gene TRBJ2-4; 11 bases map to TRBD2. This CDR3 is built from 15 residues. Germline loops: CDR1 MDHEN, CDR2 SYDVKM. The CDR3 region has the DNA TGTGCCAGCAGCCCCGACGCGGGTAGCGGGAGGGCCGAGGACTTC. Its protein is CASSPDAGSGRAEDF.

CDR3 amino acids: CASSPPSGWDEQFF. CDR3 sequence (DNA): TGTGCCAGCTCACCACCGTCAGGGTGGGATGAGCAGTTCTTC. This sequence joins TRBV18 and TRBJ2-1, with D perhaps matching TRBD1 (5 bases). Per the germline V gene, CDR1 is KGHSH and CDR2 is LQKENI. CDR3 length: 14 residues. V lost 0 bases and J 8 bases, leaving 11 bases between the germline ends.

This clone has only a few counts. V usage is TRBV7-8 and J usage is TRBJ1-5; 8 positions match TRBD1. J was trimmed by 6 bases and V by 7 bases; bases with no gene match: 11. The CDR3 extends over 15 amino acids. The germline V gene has CDR1 SGHVS and CDR2 FQNEAQ. In nucleotides, the CDR3 is TGTGCCAGCACCGTAGGGACAGGCGAGGGTCAGCCCCAGCATTTT. Its translation: CASTVGTGEGQPQHF.

This chain uses TRBV19 with TRBJ2-6, with 8 bases identical to TRBD2. The CDR3 runs to 20 residues. V shed 4 bases, J shed 0 bases, and the junction held 14 bases outside the gene matches. Germline CDR1 and CDR2: LNHDA and SQIVND (reference sequence). CDR3 nucleotides: TGTGCCAGTAGTACGGATGGACTAGCCACACCCTCCTCTGGGGCCAACGTCCTGACTTTC. This codes for CASSTDGLATPSSGANVLTF.